This T cell receptor (beta chain) was sequenced during a study of beta chain features in type 1 diabetes. Findings and caveats of the study: Within each of all four CD4+ subsets, Type 1 diabetes patients had TCRB CDR3s that were moderately but significantly shorter. Any HLA type influence on TCRB rearrangement was left unresolved here. A pattern of fewer insertions and more deletions at VDJ junctions was seen in type 1 diabetes patients.

With respect to this clone: Its antigen remains unidentified.

Reverse transcription of all isolated RNA meant that expressed TCRB transcripts were sequenced. Data came from immunoSEQ multiplex PCR; TCRdb stores just in-frame clones and leaves some out. The sample carries 300,000 to 400,000 clones, roughly 14% recorded once. V lost 4 bases and J lost 8; bases outside the gene matches: 7. There are 13 residues in the CDR3. From germline, CDR1 is LGHNA and CDR2 YNFKEQ. Blood was collected once per donor into heparin, averaging around 120 mL. Sorted cells reached over 95% purity in every population. Material for sequencing was naive CD4+ T cells from blood. This sequence joins TRBV4-2 and TRBJ1-2; 7 bases match TRBD1. The receptor was derived from a young woman with type 1 diabetes. CDR3 DNA: TGTGCCAGCAGCCGAACGACAGGGATCGGCTACACCTTC. Residues: CASSRTTGIGYTF.